The 2 T cell receptor beta chains listed next were all sequenced from one sample in a study of cytomegalovirus exposure and HLA in healthy donors. With 60 Vbeta and 13 Jbeta primers, the PCR was carried out. Assay used: immunoSEQ multiplex PCR; TCRdb lists only in-frame clones, some missing. The data contain about 94,000 clones, around 82% of them singletons. Sequenced material: PBMCs. The source of these receptors is a woman aged 55-69 years in good health and CMV-seronegative.

The rearrangement uses TRBV27 and TRBJ2-1; 8 bases fit TRBD1. Germline CDR1 MNHEY, CDR2 SMNVEV (reference sequence). This CDR3 contains 13 residues. Trimming at V came to 1 base and at J to 9 bases, leaving 2 bases not matched to a gene. For the CDR3, the DNA is TGTGCCAGCAGTTTATTCCAGGGGGCTGAGCAGTTCTTC. Translating gives CASSLFQGAEQFF.

This rearrangement joins TRBV5-6 to TRBJ2-5, with 11 bases lining up with TRBD2. CDR3 length: 13 amino acids. Looked up from germline, CDR1 is SGHDT and CDR2 is YYEEEE. CDR3 region: CATWGLAEETQYF. The DNA of the CDR3 is TGTGCTACTTGGGGACTAGCGGAAGAGACCCAGTACTTC.